These 5 T cell receptor beta chains were all obtained from the same sample, sequenced in a study of T cell clonotyping in hematopoietic cell transplantation. Sequencing was performed with immunoSEQ multiplex PCR; in TCRdb, only in-frame clones are kept and a portion is missing. The sample includes approximately 46,000 clones, 85% to 90% of them seen just once. Regarding time point: recipient sample about 28 days before transplant, after cytoreduction. The sample was peripheral blood mononuclear cells, taken before stem cell transplant. These receptors were collected from a man in his 60s with biphenotypic leukemia. Some clones in this sample may be carry-over from other donors' samples.

This clone appeared once. This chain joins TRBV6-5 and TRBJ1-2; no clear D gene. Germline lookup yields CDR1 MNHEY and CDR2 SVGAGI. The CDR3 is made up of 13 amino acids. Trimming pared 8 bases from V and 2 bases from J, leaving 12 bases between. In DNA form, the CDR3 reads TGTGCCAGCTCGGCCAACCCCAACTATGGCTACACCTTC. Encoded protein: CASSANPNYGYTF.

This sequence joins TRBV5-1 and TRBJ1-1; D may be TRBD1 (5 bases). The CDR3 totals 16 residues. Trimming stripped 3 bases from V and 3 bases from J, with 18 bases between. The germline gives CDR1 SGHRS, CDR2 YFSETQ. Here the CDR3 reads CASSWSGGRGDTEAFF. For the CDR3, the DNA is TGCGCCAGCAGCTGGAGTGGGGGAAGGGGTGACACTGAAGCTTTCTTT.

In regard to this clone: A read error may account for a junction end that differs from germline. The V and J genes are TRBV28 and TRBJ1-2, with unresolved D. Germline V gene lookup returns CDR1 MDHEN and CDR2 SYDVKM. The CDR3 length is 11 residues. In nucleotides, the CDR3 is TGTGCCAGCAGTTCCTTATCGGACCCTTTCTTC. This sequence encodes CASSSLSDPFF.

This chain uses TRBV5-1 with TRBJ1-4; no firm D call. V was cut by 0 bases and J by 12 bases, with 12 bases left in between. The CDR3 loop spans 13 amino acids. The germline V gene has CDR1 SGHRS and CDR2 YFSETQ. The CDR3 region has the DNA TGCGCCAGCAGCTTGGTGGGCAGCTCGGAACTGTTTTTT. This codes for CASSLVGSSELFF. Complete variable domain (other parts from reference TRBV5-1 and TRBJ1-4): KAGVTQTPRYLIKTRGQQVTLSCSPISGHRSVSWYQQTPGQGLQFLFEYFSETQRNKGNFPGRFSGRQFSNSRSEMNVSTLELGDSALYLCASSLVGSSELFFGSGTQLSVL.

This sequence joins TRBV29-1 and TRBJ2-5; 8 positions agree with TRBD2. This CDR3 is built from 12 residues. Germline V CDR1 and CDR2: SQVTM, ANQGSEA. The trim removed 6 bases at V and 1 base at J, leaving 1 base unmatched. CDR3 loop: CSVTSGQETQYF. The CDR3 DNA sequence: TGCAGCGTCACTAGCGGCCAAGAGACCCAGTACTTC.